This TCR beta chain comes out of a study of blood T cell repertoires in COVID-19. Study summary: PBMCs, B-cell-depleted T cells, or T cells provided the cDNA or gDNA that made up the material.

This study enrolled people aged about 18 to 90 from under 25 US geographic areas. The data were produced by immunoSEQ multiplex PCR, yet TCRdb's version contains in-frame clones alone and is incomplete. The repertoire holds 100,000 to 150,000 clones, roughly 80% seen once, with about 2.2% in the top ten. V was clipped by 6 bases and J by 2 bases, with 12 bases between them. Looked up from germline, CDR1 is MRHNA and CDR2 is SNTAGT. The CDR3 is 14 residues long. The source of this sequence is a man aged 35-49 years with acute COVID-19. The chain couples TRBV6-4 to TRBJ2-3, with D perhaps matching TRBD1 (6 bases). The specimen was PBMCs or T cells enriched from blood (not recorded which). CDR3 protein: CASSRDIDTDTQYF. DNA for the CDR3: TGTGCCAGCAGCCGGGACATAGACACAGATACGCAGTATTTT.